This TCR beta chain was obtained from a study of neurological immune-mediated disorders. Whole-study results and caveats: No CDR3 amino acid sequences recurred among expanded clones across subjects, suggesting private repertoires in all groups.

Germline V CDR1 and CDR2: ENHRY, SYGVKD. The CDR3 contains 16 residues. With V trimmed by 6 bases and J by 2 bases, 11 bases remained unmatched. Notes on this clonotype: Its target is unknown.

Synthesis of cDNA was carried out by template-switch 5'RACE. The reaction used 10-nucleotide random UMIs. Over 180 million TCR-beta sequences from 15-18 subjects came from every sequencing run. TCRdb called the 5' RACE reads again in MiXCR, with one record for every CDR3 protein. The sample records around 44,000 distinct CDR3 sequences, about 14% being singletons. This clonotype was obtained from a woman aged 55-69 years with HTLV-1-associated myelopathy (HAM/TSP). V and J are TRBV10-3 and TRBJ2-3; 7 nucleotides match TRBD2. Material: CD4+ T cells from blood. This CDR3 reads CAISLTSWETTDTQYF. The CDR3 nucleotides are TGTGCCATCAGCCTGACTAGCTGGGAAACCACAGATACGCAGTATTTT.